This T cell receptor beta chain comes out of a study of cytomegalovirus exposure and HLA in healthy donors. Findings of the study overall: The authors considered a cluster of highly shared sequence variants likely to be a sequencing artifact.

As to this clone: As yet, its antigen is unknown.

Researchers ran the PCR with 60 Vbeta and 13 Jbeta primers. Only in-frame clones appear in the TCRdb table, and some are missing; sequencing was by immunoSEQ multiplex PCR. The sample has about 90,000 clones, around 84% seen once. CDR1 and CDR2 from the germline V gene are SGHNT and YYREEE (reference sequence). Losses at the gene ends were 4 bases for V and 3 bases for J; bases not matched to a gene: 8. The CDR3 is 15 residues long. This sequence joins TRBV5-4 and TRBJ2-3; 7 bases match TRBD2. Sequencing used PBMCs. The clonotype comes from a young man in good health and CMV-seronegative. CDR3 sequence (DNA): TGTGCCAGCAGCCCCCCTGCGCGGGAGACAGATACGCAGTATTTT. Its protein product is CASSPPARETDTQYF.